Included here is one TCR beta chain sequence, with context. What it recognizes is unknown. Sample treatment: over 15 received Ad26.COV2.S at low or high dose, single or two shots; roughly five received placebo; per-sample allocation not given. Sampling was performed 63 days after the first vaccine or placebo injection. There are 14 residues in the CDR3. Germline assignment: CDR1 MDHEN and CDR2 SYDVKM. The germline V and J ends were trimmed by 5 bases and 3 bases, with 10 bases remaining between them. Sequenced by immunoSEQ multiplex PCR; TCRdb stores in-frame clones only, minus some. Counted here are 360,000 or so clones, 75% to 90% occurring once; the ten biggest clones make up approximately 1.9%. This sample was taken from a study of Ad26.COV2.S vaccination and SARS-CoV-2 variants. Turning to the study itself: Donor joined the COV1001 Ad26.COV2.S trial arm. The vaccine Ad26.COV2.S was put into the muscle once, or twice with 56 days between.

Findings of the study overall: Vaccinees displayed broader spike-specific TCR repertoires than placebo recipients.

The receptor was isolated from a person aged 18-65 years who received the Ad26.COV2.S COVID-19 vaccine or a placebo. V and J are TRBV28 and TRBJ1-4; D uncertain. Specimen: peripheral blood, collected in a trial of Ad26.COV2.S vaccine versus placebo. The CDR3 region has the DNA TGTGCCAGCAGTCCGTCCGGATCTAATGAAAAACTGTTTTTT. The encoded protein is CASSPSGSNEKLFF.